This T cell receptor beta chain was captured in a study of tissue T cells after allogeneic stem cell transplantation. Assay: immunoSEQ multiplex PCR; the TCRdb copy retains only in-frame clones and omits some. The sample shows roughly 7,300 clones, 45% to 65% of them seen only once. As regards this clone: Gene labels here are mouse ones.

The sample's time point: mouse harvest day 7 after allogeneic transplant. Tail vein injection delivered 10^7 T-cell-depleted bone marrow cells and 10^6 splenic CD5+ T cells. Specimen: gut tissue. The sequence came from a female BALB/c mouse given C57BL/6 T cells with graft-versus-host disease after an allogeneic hematopoietic cell transplant.

The CDR3 loop is CASSQGGSAETLYF. The sequenced CDR3 bases are TGTGCCAGCAGCCAAGGGGGGAGTGCAGAAACGCTGTAT. The chain links TRBV5 to TRBJ2-3; D assignment may be TRBD1 or TRBD2 (5 bases each). The read ends 1 residue early relative to the CDR3; the germline J gene fills the gap. Trimming pared 1 base from V and 0 bases from J, leaving 5 bases between. Per the germline V gene, CDR1 is LGHNA and CDR2 is YNLKQL (reference sequence). This CDR3 contains 14 residues.